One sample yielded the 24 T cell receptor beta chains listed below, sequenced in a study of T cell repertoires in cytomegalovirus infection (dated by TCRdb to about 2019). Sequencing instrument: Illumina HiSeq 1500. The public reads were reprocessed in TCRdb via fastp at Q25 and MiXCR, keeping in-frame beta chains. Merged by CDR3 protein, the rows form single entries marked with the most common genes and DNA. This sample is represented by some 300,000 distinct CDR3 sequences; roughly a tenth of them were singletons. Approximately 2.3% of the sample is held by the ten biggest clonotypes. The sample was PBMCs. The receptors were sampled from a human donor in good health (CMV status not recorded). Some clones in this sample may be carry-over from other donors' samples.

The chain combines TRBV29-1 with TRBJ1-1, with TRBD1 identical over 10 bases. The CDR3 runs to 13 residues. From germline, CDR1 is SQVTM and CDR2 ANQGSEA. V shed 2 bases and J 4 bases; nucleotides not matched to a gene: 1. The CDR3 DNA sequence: TGCAGCGTTGAAAGACAGGGGGCCACTGAAGCTTTCTTT. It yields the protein CSVERQGATEAFF.

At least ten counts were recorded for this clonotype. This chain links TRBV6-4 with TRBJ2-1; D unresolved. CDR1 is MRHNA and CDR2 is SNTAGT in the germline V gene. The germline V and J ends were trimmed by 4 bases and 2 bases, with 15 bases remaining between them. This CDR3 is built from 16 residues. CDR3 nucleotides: TGTGCCAGCAGTGTCCACCCCACAGATACCTACAATGAGCAGTTCTTC. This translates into CASSVHPTDTYNEQFF.

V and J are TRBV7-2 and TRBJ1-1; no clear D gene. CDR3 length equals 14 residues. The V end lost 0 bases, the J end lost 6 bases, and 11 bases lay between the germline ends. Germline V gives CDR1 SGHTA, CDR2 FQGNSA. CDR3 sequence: CASSLAGDGAEAFF. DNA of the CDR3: TGTGCCAGCAGCTTAGCTGGAGACGGTGCTGAAGCTTTCTTT.

In DNA form, the CDR3 reads TGCAGCGTTGAAAGCAGATATGGCTACACCTTC. This encodes CSVESRYGYTF. V and J are TRBV29-1 and TRBJ1-2; D not resolved. V was pared by 2 bases and J by 5 bases, with 6 bases between. There are 11 residues in the CDR3. Germline CDR1 is SQVTM and CDR2 is ANQGSEA.

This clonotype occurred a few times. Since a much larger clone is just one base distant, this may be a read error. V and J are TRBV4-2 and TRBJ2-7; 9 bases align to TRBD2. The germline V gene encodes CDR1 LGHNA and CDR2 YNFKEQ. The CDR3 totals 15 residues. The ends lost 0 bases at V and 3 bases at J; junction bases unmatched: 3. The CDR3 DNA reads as TGTGCCAGCAGCCAAGATGAGACTAGCGGCTACGAGCAGTACTTC. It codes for CASSQDETSGYEQYF.

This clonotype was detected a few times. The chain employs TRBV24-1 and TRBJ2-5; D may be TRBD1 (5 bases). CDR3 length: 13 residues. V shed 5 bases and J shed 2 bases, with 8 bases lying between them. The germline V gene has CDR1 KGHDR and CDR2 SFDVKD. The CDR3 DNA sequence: TGTGCCACCAGTGGGGGCGGACAAGAGACCCAGTACTTC. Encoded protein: CATSGGGQETQYF.

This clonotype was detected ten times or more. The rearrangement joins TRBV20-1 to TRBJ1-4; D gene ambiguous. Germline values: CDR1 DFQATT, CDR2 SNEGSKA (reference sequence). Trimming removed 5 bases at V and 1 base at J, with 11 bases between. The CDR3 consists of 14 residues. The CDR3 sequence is CSAEKGGTNEKLFF. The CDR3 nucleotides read TGCAGTGCTGAAAAAGGAGGAACTAATGAAAAACTGTTTTTT.

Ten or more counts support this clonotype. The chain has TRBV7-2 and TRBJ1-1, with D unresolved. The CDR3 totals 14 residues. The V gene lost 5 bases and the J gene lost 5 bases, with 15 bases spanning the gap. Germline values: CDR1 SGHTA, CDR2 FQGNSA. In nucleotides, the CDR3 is TGTGCCAGCAGCCCGAGAGAGGGTTGGACTGAAGCTTTCTTT. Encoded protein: CASSPREGWTEAFF.

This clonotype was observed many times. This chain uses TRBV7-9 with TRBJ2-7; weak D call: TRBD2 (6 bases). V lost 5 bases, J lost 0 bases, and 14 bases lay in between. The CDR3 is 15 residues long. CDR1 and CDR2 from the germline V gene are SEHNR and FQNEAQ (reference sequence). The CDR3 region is CASSPPGLISYEQYF. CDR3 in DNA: TGTGCCAGCAGCCCCCCGGGACTCATCTCCTACGAGCAGTACTTC.

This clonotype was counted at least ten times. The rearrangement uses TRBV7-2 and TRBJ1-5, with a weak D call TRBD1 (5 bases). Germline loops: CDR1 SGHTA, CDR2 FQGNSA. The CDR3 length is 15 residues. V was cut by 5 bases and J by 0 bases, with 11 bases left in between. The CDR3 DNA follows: TGTGCCAGCAGCATCAGAGGGGTTAGCAATCAGCCCCAGCATTTT. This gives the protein CASSIRGVSNQPQHF.

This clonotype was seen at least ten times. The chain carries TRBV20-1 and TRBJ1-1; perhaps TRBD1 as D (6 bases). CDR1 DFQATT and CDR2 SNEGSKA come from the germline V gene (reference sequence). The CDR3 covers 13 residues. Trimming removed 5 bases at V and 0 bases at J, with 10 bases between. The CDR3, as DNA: TGCAGTGCTTACCAGGGGTTGAACACTGAAGCTTTCTTT. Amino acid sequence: CSAYQGLNTEAFF.

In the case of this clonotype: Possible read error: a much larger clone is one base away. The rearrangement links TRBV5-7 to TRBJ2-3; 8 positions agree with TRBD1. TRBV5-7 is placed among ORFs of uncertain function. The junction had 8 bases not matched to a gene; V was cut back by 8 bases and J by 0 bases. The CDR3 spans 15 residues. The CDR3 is CARSARGLSTDTQYF. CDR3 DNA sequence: TGTGCCAGAAGCGCCAGGGGGCTGAGCACAGATACGCAGTATTTT.

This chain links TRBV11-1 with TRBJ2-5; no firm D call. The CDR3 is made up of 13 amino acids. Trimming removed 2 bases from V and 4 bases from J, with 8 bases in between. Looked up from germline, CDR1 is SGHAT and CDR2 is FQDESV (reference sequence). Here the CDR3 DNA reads TGTGCCAGCAGCTTAAAGGCCGGAGAGACCCAGTACTTC. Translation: CASSLKAGETQYF.

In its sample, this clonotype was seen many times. CDR3: CASSLVGGAGANVLTF. CDR3 coding DNA: TGTGCCAGCAGCTTAGTGGGCGGAGCTGGGGCCAACGTCCTGACTTTC. V usage is TRBV7-9 and J usage is TRBJ2-6; D remains ambiguous. This CDR3 is built from 16 residues. Germline V gives CDR1 SEHNR, CDR2 FQNEAQ (reference sequence). Between the trimmed V and J ends, which lost 1 base and 2 bases, there was a span of 9 bases.

The CDR3 DNA is TGTGCCATCAGTGAGTCGTTAGGACGGGGAACCTACGAGCAGTACGTC. This codes for CAISESLGRGTYEQYV. J is TRBJ2-7 and V is TRBV10-3; D might be TRBD2 (5 bases). Trimming took off 0 bases at V and 2 bases at J, with 14 bases between the two ends. CDR1 is ENHRY and CDR2 is SYGVKD in the germline V gene. CDR3 length equals 16 residues.

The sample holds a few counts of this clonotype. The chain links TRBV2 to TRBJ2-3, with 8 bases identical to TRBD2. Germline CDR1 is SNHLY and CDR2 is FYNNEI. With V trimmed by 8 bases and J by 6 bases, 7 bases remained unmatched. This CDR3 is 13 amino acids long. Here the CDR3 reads CASPGLASDTQYF. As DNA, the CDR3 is TGTGCCAGCCCTGGACTAGCATCCGATACGCAGTATTTT.

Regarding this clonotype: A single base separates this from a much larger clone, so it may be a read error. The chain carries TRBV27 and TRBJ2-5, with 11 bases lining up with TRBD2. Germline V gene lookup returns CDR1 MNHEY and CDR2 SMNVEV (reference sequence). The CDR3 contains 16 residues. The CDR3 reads CASSSHGTSGQETQCF. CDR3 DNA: TGTGCCAGCAGTTCCCATGGGACTAGCGGCCAAGAGACCCAGTGCTTC.

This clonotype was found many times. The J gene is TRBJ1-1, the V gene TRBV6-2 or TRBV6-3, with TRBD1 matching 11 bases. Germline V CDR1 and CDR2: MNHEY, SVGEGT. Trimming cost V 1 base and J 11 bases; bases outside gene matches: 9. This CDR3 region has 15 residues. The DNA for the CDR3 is TGTGCCAGCAGTTACTTGGGACAGGGGGTTCTCGAGGCTTTCTTT. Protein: CASSYLGQGVLEAFF.

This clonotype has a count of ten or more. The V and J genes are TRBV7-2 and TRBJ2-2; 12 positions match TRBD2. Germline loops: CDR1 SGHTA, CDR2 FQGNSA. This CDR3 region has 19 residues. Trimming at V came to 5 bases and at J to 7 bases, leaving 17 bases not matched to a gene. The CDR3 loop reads CASSGWLAGGPLAIGELFF. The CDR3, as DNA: TGTGCCAGCAGCGGATGGCTAGCGGGGGGGCCGTTAGCGATCGGGGAGCTGTTTTTT.

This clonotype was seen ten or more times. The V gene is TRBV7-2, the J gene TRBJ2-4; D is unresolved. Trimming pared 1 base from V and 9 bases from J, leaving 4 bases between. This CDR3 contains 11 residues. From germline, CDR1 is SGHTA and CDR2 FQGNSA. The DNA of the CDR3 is TGTGCCAGCAGCTTAGTGGGCATTCAGTACTTC. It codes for CASSLVGIQYF.

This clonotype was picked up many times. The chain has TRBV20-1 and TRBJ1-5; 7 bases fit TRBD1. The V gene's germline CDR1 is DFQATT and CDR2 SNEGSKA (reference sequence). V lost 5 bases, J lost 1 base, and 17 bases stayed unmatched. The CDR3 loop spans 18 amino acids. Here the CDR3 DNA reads TGCAGTGCTCCCCGGACAGGAATATCCTCTGGGAGCAATCAGCCCCAGCATTTT. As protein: CSAPRTGISSGSNQPQHF.

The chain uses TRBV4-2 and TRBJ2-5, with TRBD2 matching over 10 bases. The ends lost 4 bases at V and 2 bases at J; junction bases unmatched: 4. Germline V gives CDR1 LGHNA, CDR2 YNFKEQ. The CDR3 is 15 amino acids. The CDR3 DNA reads TGTGCCAGCAGCCGTAGCGGGGGGCCTCAAGAGACCCAGTACTTC. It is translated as CASSRSGGPQETQYF.

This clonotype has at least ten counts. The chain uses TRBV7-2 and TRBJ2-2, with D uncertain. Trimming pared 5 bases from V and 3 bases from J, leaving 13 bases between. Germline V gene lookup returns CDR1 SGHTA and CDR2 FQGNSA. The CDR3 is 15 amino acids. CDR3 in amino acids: CASSPAGRYTGELFF. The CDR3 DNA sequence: TGTGCCAGCAGCCCCGCCGGACGGTACACCGGGGAGCTGTTTTTT. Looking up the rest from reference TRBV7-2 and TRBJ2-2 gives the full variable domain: GAGVSQSPSNKVTEKGKDVELRCDPISGHTALYWYRQSLGQGLEFLIYFQGNSAPDKSGLPSDRFSAERTGGSVSTLTIQRTQQEDSAVYLCASSPAGRYTGELFFGEGSRLTVL.

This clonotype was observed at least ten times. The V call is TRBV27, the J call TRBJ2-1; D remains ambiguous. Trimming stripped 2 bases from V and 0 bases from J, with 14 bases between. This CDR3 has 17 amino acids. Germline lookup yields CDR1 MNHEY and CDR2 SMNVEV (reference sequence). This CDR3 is CASSLRITYPSYNEQFF. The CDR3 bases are TGTGCCAGCAGTTTACGTATCACGTATCCCTCCTACAATGAGCAGTTCTTC.